These 21 T cell receptor beta chains originate from one sample sequenced in a study of Ad26.COV2.S vaccination and SARS-CoV-2 variants. The treatment: around 19 received Ad26.COV2.S at low or high dose, single or two shots; roughly 5 received placebo; per-sample allocation not given. The samples date from day 63 after the first vaccine or placebo injection. Profiling relied on immunoSEQ multiplex PCR, and the TCRdb table lists in-frame clones only, not all of them. The sample lists about 680,000 clones; roughly 90% were seen once. The specimen comprised peripheral blood, sampled in a trial of Ad26.COV2.S vaccine versus placebo. These receptors were taken from a person aged 18-60 years who received the Ad26.COV2.S COVID-19 vaccine or a placebo.

V gene TRBV19 combines with J gene TRBJ1-5, with TRBD1 matching over 7 bases. The CDR3 is made up of 16 amino acids. With V trimmed by 6 bases and J by 4 bases, 12 bases remained unmatched. Germline CDR1 LNHDA, CDR2 SQIVND (reference sequence). CDR3 region: CASRGQGTALNQPQHF. The CDR3 nucleotides read TGTGCCAGTAGGGGCCAGGGGACAGCCCTGAATCAGCCCCAGCATTTT.

J is TRBJ1-1 and V is TRBV7-2; unclear D gene. V was cut by 5 bases and J by 2 bases, with 6 bases left in between. The CDR3 contains 12 residues. Germline lookup yields CDR1 SGHTA and CDR2 FQGNSA. CDR3 region: CASSPANTEAFF. The CDR3 DNA reads TGTGCCAGCAGCCCAGCAAACACTGAAGCTTTCTTT. Full variable domain (outside the CDR3, taken from reference TRBV7-2 and TRBJ1-1): GAGVSQSPSNKVTEKGKDVELRCDPISGHTALYWYRQSLGQGLEFLIYFQGNSAPDKSGLPSDRFSAERTGGSVSTLTIQRTQQEDSAVYLCASSPANTEAFFGQGTRLTVV.

The V call is TRBV5-6, the J call TRBJ1-4, with D tentatively TRBD1 (6 bases). The V gene lost 4 bases and the J gene lost 0 bases, with 16 bases spanning the gap. The CDR3 has 17 residues. Germline loops: CDR1 SGHDT, CDR2 YYEEEE. CDR3 sequence (DNA): TGTGCCAGCAGCGCCCCGGGACACCTTTCAACTAATGAAAAACTGTTTTTT. Protein: CASSAPGHLSTNEKLFF.

The rearrangement uses TRBV18 and TRBJ2-1; D is perhaps TRBD2 (6 bases). V was shortened by 3 bases and J by 7 bases, with 10 bases between the two germline ends. The CDR3 has 13 amino acids. Germline V gives CDR1 KGHSH, CDR2 LQKENI. As DNA, the CDR3 is TGTGCCAGCTCACCCGGGAGTCCTAATGAGCAGTTCTTC. It codes for CASSPGSPNEQFF.

The chain combines TRBV5-5 with TRBJ1-1; D gene uncertain. Germline lookup yields CDR1 SGHKS and CDR2 YYEKEE (reference sequence). The CDR3 runs 14 residues. Trimming removed 4 bases at V and 0 bases at J, with 10 bases between. The DNA for the CDR3 is TGTGCCAGCAGCCCACGGGGATTGAACACTGAAGCTTTCTTT. This sequence encodes CASSPRGLNTEAFF.

The sample holds a few counts of this clone. The chain carries TRBV5-5 and TRBJ1-1, with 9 nucleotides matching TRBD1. CDR3 length equals 16 residues. V dropped 4 bases and J dropped 0; count of bases not matched to a gene: 7. Germline V gives CDR1 SGHKS, CDR2 YYEKEE (reference sequence). CDR3 amino acids: CASSPRTGAMNTEAFF. As DNA, the CDR3 is TGTGCCAGCAGCCCAAGGACAGGGGCAATGAACACTGAAGCTTTCTTT.

This chain links TRBV14 with TRBJ1-4; 7 nucleotides agree with TRBD1. V trimming: 4 bases; J trimming: 8 bases; junction bases outside the gene matches: 10. In germline, CDR1 is SGHDN, CDR2 FVKESK. This CDR3 is 15 amino acids long. The CDR3 coding sequence is TGTGCCAGCAGCCCCAGGGGGGGCACACCCGAAAAACTGTTTTTT. Translation gives CASSPRGGTPEKLFF.

This rearrangement joins TRBV11-2 to TRBJ2-7; 7 nucleotides line up with TRBD1. This CDR3 has 13 residues. Germline V lookup: CDR1 SGHAT, CDR2 FQNNGV. Germline trimming cut 2 bases from V and 3 bases from J; bases unmatched to any gene: 1. CDR3 sequence (DNA): TGTGCCAGCAGCTTATGGGACAGCTACGAGCAGTACTTC. Translated, it gives CASSLWDSYEQYF.

The chain recombines TRBV19 with TRBJ2-7, with a weak D call TRBD2 (6 bases). The V and J ends lost 4 bases and 0 bases respectively, with 10 bases between them. The CDR3 is 14 amino acids. The V gene's germline CDR1 is LNHDA and CDR2 SQIVND (reference sequence). DNA for the CDR3: TGTGCCAGTAGTAGGGACTCTTTCTCCTACGAGCAGTACTTC. Protein product: CASSRDSFSYEQYF.

The chain links TRBV4-3 to TRBJ2-1; a weak D match, TRBD1 (5 bases). The CDR3 has 14 amino acids. Per the germline V gene, CDR1 is LGHNA and CDR2 is YSLEER. V was clipped by 1 base and J by 7 bases, with 11 bases between them. This chain's CDR3 is CASSQVSGANEQFF. In DNA form, the CDR3 reads TGCGCCAGCAGCCAAGTATCTGGGGCGAATGAGCAGTTCTTC.

This chain uses TRBV7-3 with TRBJ1-2, with 7 bases aligning to TRBD1. Germline lookup yields CDR1 SGHTA and CDR2 FQGTGA. The CDR3 contains 13 residues. V was clipped by 5 bases and J by 8 bases; unmatched bases: 8. The CDR3 here is CASSVRQGSGYTF. DNA for the CDR3: TGTGCCAGCAGCGTACGACAGGGCTCCGGCTACACCTTC.

This clone occurred once. This chain uses TRBV18 with TRBJ2-7; 7 bases align to TRBD2. This CDR3 has 15 residues. V was pared by 0 bases and J by 7 bases, with 9 bases of the junction left unmatched. CDR1 and CDR2 from the germline V gene are KGHSH and LQKENI. CDR3 bases: TGTGCCAGCTCACCACCGGGACTAACCCTGGGAGAGCAGTACTTC. Its translation: CASSPPGLTLGEQYF.

V is TRBV18 and J is TRBJ1-1, with unresolved D. V was clipped by 2 bases and J by 5 bases, with 21 bases between them. This CDR3 region has 17 residues. Looked up from germline, CDR1 is KGHSH and CDR2 is LQKENI. The CDR3 here is CASSPSLAGGRVTEAFF. The CDR3 nucleotides read TGTGCCAGCTCACCATCTTTGGCCGGCGGCCGTGTGACTGAAGCTTTCTTT.

In this sample, this clone turned up a few times. In the same sample, other DNA sequences code for this CDR3. The V and J genes are TRBV11-2 and TRBJ2-1, with D possibly TRBD2 on 6 matching bases. This CDR3 has 15 amino acids. V lost 5 bases to trimming and J lost 2 bases, with 13 bases between them. The germline CDR1 and CDR2 sequences are SGHAT and FQNNGV. In DNA, the CDR3 is TGTGCCAGCAGCCTAAGCGGGCAACCCTACAATGAGCAGTTCTTC. Its protein product is CASSLSGQPYNEQFF.

The chain carries TRBV5-4 and TRBJ1-1; D remains unclear. Germline V CDR1 and CDR2: SGHNT, YYREEE (reference sequence). The CDR3 spans 13 residues. V gave up 3 bases and J gave up 4 bases, with 10 bases separating them. CDR3 amino acids: CASSSVGSTEAFF. CDR3 DNA: TGTGCCAGCAGCTCAGTGGGGAGCACTGAAGCTTTCTTT.

This chain uses TRBV10-3 with TRBJ2-7; 9 bases agree with TRBD1. CDR3 length equals 17 residues. Germline values: CDR1 ENHRY, CDR2 SYGVKD. Losses at the gene ends were 1 base for V and 7 bases for J; bases not matched to a gene: 14. As DNA, the CDR3 is TGTGCCATCAGTGAGTACATTCCGGGACAGGGTGGTTGGGAGCAGTACTTC. Its protein is CAISEYIPGQGGWEQYF.

The chain is built from TRBV15 and TRBJ2-7; D remains ambiguous. The CDR3 runs 11 residues. Trimming removed 9 bases at V and 3 bases at J, with 9 bases between. CDR1 is LNHNV and CDR2 is YYDKDF in the germline V gene (reference sequence). DNA of the CDR3: TGTGCCACTGGGGTGAACTACGAGCAGTACTTC. Protein product: CATGVNYEQYF.

J is TRBJ1-5 and V is TRBV7-8; TRBD1 might be the D (6 bases). V was cut by 4 bases and J by 4 bases, with 11 bases left in between. The CDR3 consists of 14 residues. The V gene's germline CDR1 is SGHVS and CDR2 FQNEAQ. DNA of the CDR3: TGTGCCAGCAGCTCCCTGGACAGTAATCAGCCCCAGCATTTT. Translating gives CASSSLDSNQPQHF.

V usage is TRBV6-1 and J usage is TRBJ1-5, with D possibly being TRBD1 (5 bases). The CDR3 has 13 residues. In germline, CDR1 is MNHNS, CDR2 SASEGT. Trimming pared 3 bases from V and 4 bases from J, leaving 7 bases between. CDR3 coding DNA: TGTGCCAGCAGTGAGGGGACGAATCAGCCCCAGCATTTT. Residues: CASSEGTNQPQHF.

The chain carries TRBV7-2 and TRBJ1-2, with D perhaps TRBD1 (5 bases). This CDR3 is built from 14 residues. Germline CDR1 SGHTA, CDR2 FQGNSA. V was shortened by 5 bases and J by 5 bases, with 15 bases between the two germline ends. The CDR3 spells CASSPGPFAYGYTF. The CDR3 nucleotides read TGTGCCAGCAGCCCGGGGCCTTTTGCTTATGGCTACACCTTC.

CDR3 DNA sequence: TGTGCCAGCTCTCCCGACGTGACGAACTCTGGAAACACCATATATTTT. Protein: CASSPDVTNSGNTIYF. This rearrangement joins TRBV18 to TRBJ1-3, with D hard to call. Between the trimmed V and J ends, which lost 6 bases and 0 bases, there was a span of 15 bases. The CDR3 contains 16 residues. Germline V lookup: CDR1 KGHSH, CDR2 LQKENI. Supplemented by reference TRBV18 and TRBJ1-3, the full variable domain reads NAGVMQNPRHLVRRRGQEARLRCSPMKGHSHVYWYRQLPEEGLKFMVYLQKENIIDESGMPKERFSAEFPKEGPSILRIQQVVRGDSAAYFCASSPDVTNSGNTIYFGEGSWLTVV.